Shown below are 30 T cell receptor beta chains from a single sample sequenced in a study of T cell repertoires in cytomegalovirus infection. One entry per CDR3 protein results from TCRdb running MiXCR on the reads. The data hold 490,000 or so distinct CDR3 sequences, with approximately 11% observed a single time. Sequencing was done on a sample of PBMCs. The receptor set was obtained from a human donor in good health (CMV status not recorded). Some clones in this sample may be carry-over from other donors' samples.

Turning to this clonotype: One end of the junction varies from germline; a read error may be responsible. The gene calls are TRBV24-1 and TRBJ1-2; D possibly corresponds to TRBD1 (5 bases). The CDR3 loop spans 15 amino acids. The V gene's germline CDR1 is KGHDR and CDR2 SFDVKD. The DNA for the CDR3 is TGTGCCGCCAGTGATACGGGGCAGTTTAACTATGGCTACACCTTC. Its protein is CAASDTGQFNYGYTF.

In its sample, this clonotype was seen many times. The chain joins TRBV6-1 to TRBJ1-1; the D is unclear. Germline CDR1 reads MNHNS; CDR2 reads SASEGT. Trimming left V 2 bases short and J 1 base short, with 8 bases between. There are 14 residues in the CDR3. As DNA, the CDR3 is TGTGCCAGCAGTGAAAAAGCAGGGAACACTGAAGCTTTCTTT. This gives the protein CASSEKAGNTEAFF.

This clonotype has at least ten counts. The CDR3 sequence is CASSQDPPGLRNEKLFF. CDR3 nucleotide sequence: TGTGCCAGCAGCCAAGACCCCCCGGGGTTAAGAAATGAAAAACTGTTTTTT. The chain links TRBV3-1 to TRBJ1-4; no reliable D call. Germline CDR1 reads LGHDT; CDR2 reads YNNKEL (reference sequence). CDR3 size: 17 residues. V lost 0 bases and J 5 bases, leaving 16 bases between the germline ends.

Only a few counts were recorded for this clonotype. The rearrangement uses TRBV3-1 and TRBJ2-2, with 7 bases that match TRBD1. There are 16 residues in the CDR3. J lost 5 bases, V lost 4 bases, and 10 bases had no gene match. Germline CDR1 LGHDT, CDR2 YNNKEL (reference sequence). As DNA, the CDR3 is TGTGCCAGCAGCCCGACAGGAAGGGGGCTTACCGGGGAGCTGTTTTTT. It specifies CASSPTGRGLTGELFF.

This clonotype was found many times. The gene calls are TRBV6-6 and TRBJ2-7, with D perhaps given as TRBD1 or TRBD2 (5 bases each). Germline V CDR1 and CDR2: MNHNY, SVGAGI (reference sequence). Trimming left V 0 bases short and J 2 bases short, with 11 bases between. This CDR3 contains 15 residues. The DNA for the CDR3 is TGTGCCAGCAGTTACTCGGGGGACCTTGCCTACGAGCAGTACTTC. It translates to CASSYSGDLAYEQYF.

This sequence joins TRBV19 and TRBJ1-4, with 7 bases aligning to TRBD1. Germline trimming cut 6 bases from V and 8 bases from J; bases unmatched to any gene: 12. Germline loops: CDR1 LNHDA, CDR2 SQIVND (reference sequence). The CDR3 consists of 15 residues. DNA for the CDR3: TGTGCCAGTAGGGCTTTACAGGGGAAACGAGAAAAACTGTTTTTT. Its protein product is CASRALQGKREKLFF.

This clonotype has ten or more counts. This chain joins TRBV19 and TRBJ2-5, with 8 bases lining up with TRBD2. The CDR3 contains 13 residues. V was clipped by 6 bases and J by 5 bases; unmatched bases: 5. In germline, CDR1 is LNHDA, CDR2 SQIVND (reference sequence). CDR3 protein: CASSERESETQYF. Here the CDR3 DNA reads TGTGCCAGTAGCGAGCGGGAGTCCGAGACCCAGTACTTC.

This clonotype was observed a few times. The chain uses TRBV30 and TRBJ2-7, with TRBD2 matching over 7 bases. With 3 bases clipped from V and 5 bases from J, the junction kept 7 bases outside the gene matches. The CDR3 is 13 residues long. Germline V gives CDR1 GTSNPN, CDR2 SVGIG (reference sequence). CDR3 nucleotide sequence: TGTGCCTGGAGCTCCCTGGGAGGGAACGAGCAGTACTTC. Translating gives CAWSSLGGNEQYF.

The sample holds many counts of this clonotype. The CDR3 region is CASSPLAGVVAGELFF. The CDR3 nucleotides read TGTGCCAGCAGCCCTCTAGCGGGGGTAGTAGCCGGGGAGCTGTTTTTT. The chain links TRBV7-2 to TRBJ2-2, with TRBD2 matching 10 bases. J was trimmed by 6 bases and V by 5 bases; bases with no gene match: 9. The CDR3 contains 16 residues. Germline V CDR1 and CDR2: SGHTA, FQGNSA.

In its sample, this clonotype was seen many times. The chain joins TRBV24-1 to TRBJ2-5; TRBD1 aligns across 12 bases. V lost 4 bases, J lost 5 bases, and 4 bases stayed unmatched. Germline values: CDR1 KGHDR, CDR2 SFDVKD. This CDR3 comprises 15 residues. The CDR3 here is CATSDSGQGAETQYF. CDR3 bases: TGTGCCACCAGTGACTCGGGACAGGGGGCCGAGACCCAGTACTTC.

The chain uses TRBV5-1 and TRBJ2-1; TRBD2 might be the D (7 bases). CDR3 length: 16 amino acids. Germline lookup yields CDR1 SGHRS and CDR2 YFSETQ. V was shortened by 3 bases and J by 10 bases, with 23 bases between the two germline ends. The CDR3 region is CASSWGVGGGTNEQFF. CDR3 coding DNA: TGCGCCAGCAGCTGGGGGGTGGGAGGGGGGACAAACGAGCAGTTCTTC.

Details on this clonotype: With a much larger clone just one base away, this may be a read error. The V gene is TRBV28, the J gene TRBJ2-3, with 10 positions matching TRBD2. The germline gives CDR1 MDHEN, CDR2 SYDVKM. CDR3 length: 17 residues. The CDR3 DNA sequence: TGTGCCAACAGTTCTATAGGCCCTAGCGGGAGTACAGATACGCAGTATTTT. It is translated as CANSSIGPSGSTDTQYF.

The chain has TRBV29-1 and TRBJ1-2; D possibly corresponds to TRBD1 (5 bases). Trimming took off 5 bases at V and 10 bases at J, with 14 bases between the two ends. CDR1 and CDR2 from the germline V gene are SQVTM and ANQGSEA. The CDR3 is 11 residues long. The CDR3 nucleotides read TGCAGCGTTCCGGGGGGTGATGACTACACCTTC. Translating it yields CSVPGGDDYTF. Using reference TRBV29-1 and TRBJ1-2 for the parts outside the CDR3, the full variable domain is SAVISQKPSRDICQRGTSLTIQCQVDSQVTMMFWYRQQPGQSLTLIATANQGSEATYESGFVIDKFPISRPNLTFSTLTVSNMSPEDSSIYLCSVPGGDDYTFGSGTRLTVV.

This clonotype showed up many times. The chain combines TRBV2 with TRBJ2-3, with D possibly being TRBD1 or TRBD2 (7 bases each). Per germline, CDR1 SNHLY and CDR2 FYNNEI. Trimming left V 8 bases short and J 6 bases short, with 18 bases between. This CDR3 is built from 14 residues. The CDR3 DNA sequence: TGTGCCAGCGGCTCCGGGGAGGGGGCTGATACGCAGTATTTT. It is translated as CASGSGEGADTQYF.

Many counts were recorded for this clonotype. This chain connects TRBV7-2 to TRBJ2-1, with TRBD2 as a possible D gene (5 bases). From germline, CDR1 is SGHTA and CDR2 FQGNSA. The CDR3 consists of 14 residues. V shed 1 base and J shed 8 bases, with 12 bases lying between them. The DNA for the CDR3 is TGTGCCAGCAGCTTAGGGGGTAGCGCGGATGAGCAGTTCTTC. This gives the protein CASSLGGSADEQFF.

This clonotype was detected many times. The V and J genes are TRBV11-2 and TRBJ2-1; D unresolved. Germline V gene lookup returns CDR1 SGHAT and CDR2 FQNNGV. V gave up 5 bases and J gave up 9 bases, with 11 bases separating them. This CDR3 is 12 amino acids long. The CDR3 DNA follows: TGTGCCAGCAGCGTAATCCGGGTTGAGCAGTTCTTC. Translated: CASSVIRVEQFF.

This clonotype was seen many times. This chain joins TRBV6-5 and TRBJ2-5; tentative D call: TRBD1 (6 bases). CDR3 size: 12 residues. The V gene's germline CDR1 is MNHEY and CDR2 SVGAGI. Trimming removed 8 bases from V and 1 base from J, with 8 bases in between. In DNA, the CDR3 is TGTGCCAGCCACAGGGCCCAAGAGACCCAGTACTTC. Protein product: CASHRAQETQYF.

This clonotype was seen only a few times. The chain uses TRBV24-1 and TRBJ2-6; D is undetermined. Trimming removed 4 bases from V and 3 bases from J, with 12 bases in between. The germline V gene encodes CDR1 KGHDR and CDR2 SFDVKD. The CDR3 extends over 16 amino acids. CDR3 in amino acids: CATSDRSLGGANVLTF. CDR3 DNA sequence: TGTGCCACCAGTGACAGGTCCTTAGGTGGGGCCAACGTCCTGACTTTC.

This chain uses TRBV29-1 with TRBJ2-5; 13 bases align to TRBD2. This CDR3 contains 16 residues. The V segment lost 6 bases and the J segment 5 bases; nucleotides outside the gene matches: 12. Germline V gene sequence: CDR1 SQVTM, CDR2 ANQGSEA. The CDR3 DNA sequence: TGCAGCGTGGAACCTACTAGCGGGAGGGCCGGGGAGACCCAGTACTTC. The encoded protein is CSVEPTSGRAGETQYF.

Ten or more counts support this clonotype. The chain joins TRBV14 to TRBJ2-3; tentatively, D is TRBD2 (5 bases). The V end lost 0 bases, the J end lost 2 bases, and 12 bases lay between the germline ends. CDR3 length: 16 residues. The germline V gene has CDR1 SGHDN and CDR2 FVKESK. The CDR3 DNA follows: TGTGCCAGCAGCCAAGAACGCGAGCGGATCACAGATACGCAGTATTTT. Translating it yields CASSQERERITDTQYF.

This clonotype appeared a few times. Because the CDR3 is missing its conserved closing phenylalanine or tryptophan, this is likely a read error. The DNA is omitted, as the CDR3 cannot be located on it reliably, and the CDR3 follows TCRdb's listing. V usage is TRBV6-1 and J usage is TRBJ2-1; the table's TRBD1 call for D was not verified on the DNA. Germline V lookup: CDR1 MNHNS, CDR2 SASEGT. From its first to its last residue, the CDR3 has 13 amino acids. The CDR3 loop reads CASSTPSRDNTRR.

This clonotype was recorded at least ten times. This chain's CDR3 is CASSLRRLARTDTQYF. CDR3 bases: TGTGCCAGCAGCTTAAGGCGGCTAGCCCGCACAGATACGCAGTATTTT. The J gene is TRBJ2-3, the V gene TRBV7-8, with D perhaps matching TRBD2 (5 bases). Germline V CDR1 and CDR2: SGHVS, FQNEAQ. V was cut by 2 bases and J by 1 base, with 13 bases left in between. The CDR3 covers 16 residues.

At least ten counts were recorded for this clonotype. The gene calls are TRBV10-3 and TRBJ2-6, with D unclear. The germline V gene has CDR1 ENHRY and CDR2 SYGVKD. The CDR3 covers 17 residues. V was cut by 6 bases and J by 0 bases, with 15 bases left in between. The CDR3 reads CAIRDHVRSSGANVLTF. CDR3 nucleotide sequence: TGTGCCATCAGAGACCATGTGAGAAGCTCTGGGGCCAACGTCCTGACTTTC.

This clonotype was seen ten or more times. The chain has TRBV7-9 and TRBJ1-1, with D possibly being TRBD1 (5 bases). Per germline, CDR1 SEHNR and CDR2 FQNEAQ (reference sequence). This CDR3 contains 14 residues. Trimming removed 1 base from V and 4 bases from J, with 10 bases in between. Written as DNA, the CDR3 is TGTGCCAGCAGCTTAGACGGGGCTAGCACTGAAGCTTTCTTT. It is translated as CASSLDGASTEAFF.

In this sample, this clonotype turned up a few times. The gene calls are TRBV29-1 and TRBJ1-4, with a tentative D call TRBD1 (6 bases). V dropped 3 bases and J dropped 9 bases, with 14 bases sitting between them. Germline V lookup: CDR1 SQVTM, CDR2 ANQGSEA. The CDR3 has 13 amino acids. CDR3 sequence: CSVDGGAEKKLFF. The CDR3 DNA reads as TGCAGCGTTGACGGGGGGGCGGAAAAAAAACTGTTTTTT.

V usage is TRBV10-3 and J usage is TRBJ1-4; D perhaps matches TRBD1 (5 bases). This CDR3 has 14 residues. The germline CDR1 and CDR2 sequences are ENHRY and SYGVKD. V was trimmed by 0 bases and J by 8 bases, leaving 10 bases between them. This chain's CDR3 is CAISESGGYEKLFF. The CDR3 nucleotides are TGTGCCATCAGTGAGTCGGGGGGGTACGAAAAACTGTTTTTT.

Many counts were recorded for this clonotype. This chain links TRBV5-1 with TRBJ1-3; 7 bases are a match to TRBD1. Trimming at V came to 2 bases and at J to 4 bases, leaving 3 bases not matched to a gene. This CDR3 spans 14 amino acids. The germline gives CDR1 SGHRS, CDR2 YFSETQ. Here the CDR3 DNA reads TGCGCCAGCAGCTTAGGACAGGTCGGAAACACCATATATTTT. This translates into CASSLGQVGNTIYF. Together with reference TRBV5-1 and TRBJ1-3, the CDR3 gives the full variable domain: KAGVTQTPRYLIKTRGQQVTLSCSPISGHRSVSWYQQTPGQGLQFLFEYFSETQRNKGNFPGRFSGRQFSNSRSEMNVSTLELGDSALYLCASSLGQVGNTIYFGEGSWLTVV.

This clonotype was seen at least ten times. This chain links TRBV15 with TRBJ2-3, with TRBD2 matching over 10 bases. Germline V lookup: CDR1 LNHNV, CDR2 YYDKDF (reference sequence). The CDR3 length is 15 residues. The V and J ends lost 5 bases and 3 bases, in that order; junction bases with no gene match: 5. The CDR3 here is CATSFGLAVTDTQYF. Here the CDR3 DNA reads TGTGCCACCAGCTTCGGACTAGCGGTTACAGATACGCAGTATTTT.

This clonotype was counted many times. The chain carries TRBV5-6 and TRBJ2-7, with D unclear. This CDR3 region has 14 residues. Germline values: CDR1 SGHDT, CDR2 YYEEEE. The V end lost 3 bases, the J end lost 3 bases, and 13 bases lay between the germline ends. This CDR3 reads CASSYPSPNYEQYF. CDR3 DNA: TGTGCCAGCAGCTACCCAAGCCCGAACTACGAGCAGTACTTC.

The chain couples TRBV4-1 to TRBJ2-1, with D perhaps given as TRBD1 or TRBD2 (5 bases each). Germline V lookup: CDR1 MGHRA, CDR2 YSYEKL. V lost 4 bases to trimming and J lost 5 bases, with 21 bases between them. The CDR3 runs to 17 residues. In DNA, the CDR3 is TGCGCCAGCAGCCGCGTTTTGACGGGGCCCGCGGACAATGAGCAGTTCTTC. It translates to CASSRVLTGPADNEQFF.